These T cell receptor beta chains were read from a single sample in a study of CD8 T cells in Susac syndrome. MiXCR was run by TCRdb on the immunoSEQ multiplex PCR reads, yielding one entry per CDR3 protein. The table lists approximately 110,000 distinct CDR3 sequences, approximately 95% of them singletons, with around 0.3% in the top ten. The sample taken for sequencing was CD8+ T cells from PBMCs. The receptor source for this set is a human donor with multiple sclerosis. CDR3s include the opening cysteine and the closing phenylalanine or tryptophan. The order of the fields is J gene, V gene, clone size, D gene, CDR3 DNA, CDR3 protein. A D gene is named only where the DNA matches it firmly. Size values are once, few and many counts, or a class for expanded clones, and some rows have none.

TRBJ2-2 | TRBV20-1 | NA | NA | TGCAGTGCTAGAGAAAGAGCGAACACCGGGGAGCTGTTTTTT | CSARERANTGELFF
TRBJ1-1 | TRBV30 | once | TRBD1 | TGTGCCTGGAAGGGACAGGTGAACACTGAAGCTTTCTTT | CAWKGQVNTEAFF
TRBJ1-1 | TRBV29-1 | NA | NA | TGCAGCGTTGAAGTGTTCGGGCGGTTTGAAGCTTTCTTT | CSVEVFGRFEAFF
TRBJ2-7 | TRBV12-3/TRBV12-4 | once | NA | TGTGCCAGCACCGGTAGCAGGACGGGTCCTAACTCCTACGAGCAGTACTTC | CASTGSRTGPNSYEQYF
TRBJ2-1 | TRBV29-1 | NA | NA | TGCAGCGTTATTCTCGGGACCACCAATGAGCAGTTCTTC | CSVILGTTNEQFF
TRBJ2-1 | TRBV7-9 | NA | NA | TGTGCCAGCAGCTTAGGGGGCCGATATGAGCAGTTCTTC | CASSLGGRYEQFF
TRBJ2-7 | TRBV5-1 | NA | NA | TGCGCCAGCAGCGCTTCGGCCGGGTGGGGGCCCTCCGAGCAGTACTTC | CASSASAGWGPSEQYF
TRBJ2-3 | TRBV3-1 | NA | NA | TGTGCCAGCAGCCTTGAGCGGGGCACAGATACGCAGTATTTT | CASSLERGTDTQYF
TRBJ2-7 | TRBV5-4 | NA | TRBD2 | TGTGCCAGCAGCGGCGCGGGGGGATCCTACGAGCAGTACTTC | CASSGAGGSYEQYF
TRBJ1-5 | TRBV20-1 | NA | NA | TGCAGTGCTAGAGTATATGCTCAGCCCCAGCATTTT | CSARVYAQPQHF
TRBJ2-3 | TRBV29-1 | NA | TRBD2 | TGCAGCGTTGAGGGACAGAGACTAGCGGGGGGGGCAGATACGCAGTATTTT | CSVEGQRLAGGADTQYF
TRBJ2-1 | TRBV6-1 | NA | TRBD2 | TGTGCCAGCAGTCCAGCGGGGGGGAGCTCCTACAATGAGCAGTTCTTC | CASSPAGGSSYNEQFF
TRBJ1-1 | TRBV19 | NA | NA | TGTGCCAGTAGTATGGGACTGATGAACACTGAAGCTTTCTTT | CASSMGLMNTEAFF
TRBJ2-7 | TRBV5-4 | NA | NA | TGTGCCAGCAGCTTCGACTTTTCCTACGAGCAGTACTTC | CASSFDFSYEQYF
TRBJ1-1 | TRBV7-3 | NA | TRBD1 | TGTGCCAGCAGGGCCCCGGGACAGGCTACACGGGACACTGAAGCTTTCTTT | CASRAPGQATRDTEAFF
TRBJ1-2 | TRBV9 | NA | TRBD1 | TGTGCCAGCAGCAAAAACACAGGGGCCAATGGCTACACCTTC | CASSKNTGANGYTF
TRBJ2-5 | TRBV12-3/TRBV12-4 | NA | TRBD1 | TGTGCCACCCGGACAGGGGATTATCGAGAGACCCAGTACTTC | CATRTGDYRETQYF
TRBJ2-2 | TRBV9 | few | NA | TGTGCCAGCAGCGTAGAGAGAGGGAACACCGGGGAGCTTTTTTTT | CASSVERGNTGELFF
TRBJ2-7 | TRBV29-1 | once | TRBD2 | TGCAGCGCCACGGGGGGGAGCGACTACGAGCAGTACTTC | CSATGGSDYEQYF
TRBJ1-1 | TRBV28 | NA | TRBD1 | TGTGCCAGCAGTTTTGGCAGGGGGTACACTGAAGCTTTCTTT | CASSFGRGYTEAFF
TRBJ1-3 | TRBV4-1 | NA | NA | TGCGCCAGCAGCCTTGACATCTCGCGCAACACCATATATTTT | CASSLDISRNTIYF
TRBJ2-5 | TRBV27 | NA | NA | TGTGCCAGCAGTTTAACAGGTTTTGAGACCCAGTACTTC | CASSLTGFETQYF
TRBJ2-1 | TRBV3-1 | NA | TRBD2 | TGTGCCAGCAGCCAAGATGGGGGACTAAAGATGTACAATGAGCAGTTCTTC | CASSQDGGLKMYNEQFF
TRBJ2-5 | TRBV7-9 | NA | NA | TGTGCCAGCAGCTTAAACGGTAACCAAGAGACCCAGTACTTC | CASSLNGNQETQYF
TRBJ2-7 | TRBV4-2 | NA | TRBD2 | TGTGCCAGCGTTGGGACTACATCCTACGAGCAGTACTTC | CASVGTTSYEQYF
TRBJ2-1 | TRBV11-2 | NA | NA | TGTGCCAGCAGCTTAAGTAGGAGCTCCTACAATGAGCAGTTCTTC | CASSLSRSSYNEQFF
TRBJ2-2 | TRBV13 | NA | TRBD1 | TGTGCCAGCAGACAGGGGGTTACGAACACCGGGGAGCTGTTTTTT | CASRQGVTNTGELFF
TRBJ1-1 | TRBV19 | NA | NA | TGTGCCAGTAGCCCTACAGGGACATCTGAAGCTTTCTTT | CASSPTGTSEAFF
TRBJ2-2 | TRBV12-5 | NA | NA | TGTGCTAGTGGTTTGGATCTCGGTGGTGGGCTGTTTTTT | CASGLDLGGGLFF
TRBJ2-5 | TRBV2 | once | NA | TGTGCCAGCAGTCTACAGGCCCCGCAAGAGACCCAGTACTTC | CASSLQAPQETQYF
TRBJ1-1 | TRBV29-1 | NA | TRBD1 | TGCAGCGTTGAAGTACAGGGGCGGTGGGAAGCTTTCTTT | CSVEVQGRWEAFF
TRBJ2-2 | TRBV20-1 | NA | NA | TGCAGTGCTAGGACAGTGCCCGGGGAGCTGTTTTTT | CSARTVPGELFF
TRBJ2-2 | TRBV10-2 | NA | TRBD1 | TGCGCCAGCAGGGAGACGGGACAGGGTTACACCGGGGAGCTGTTTTTT | CASRETGQGYTGELFF
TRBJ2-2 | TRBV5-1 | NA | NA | TGCGCCAGCAGCTTGGCCCCCACCACGCAGGGGAACACCGGGGAGCTGTTTTTT | CASSLAPTTQGNTGELFF
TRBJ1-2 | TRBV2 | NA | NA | TGTGCCAGCAGTGATGAGATGTGGCAGAAACTCTATGGCTACACCTTC | CASSDEMWQKLYGYTF
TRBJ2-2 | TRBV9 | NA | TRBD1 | TGTGCCAGTAGGACAGGGGGGACCGGGGAGCTGTTTTTT | CASRTGGTGELFF
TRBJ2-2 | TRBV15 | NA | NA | TGTGCCATTTACGGCCCCAGGTCCGGGGAGCTGTTTTTT | CAIYGPRSGELFF